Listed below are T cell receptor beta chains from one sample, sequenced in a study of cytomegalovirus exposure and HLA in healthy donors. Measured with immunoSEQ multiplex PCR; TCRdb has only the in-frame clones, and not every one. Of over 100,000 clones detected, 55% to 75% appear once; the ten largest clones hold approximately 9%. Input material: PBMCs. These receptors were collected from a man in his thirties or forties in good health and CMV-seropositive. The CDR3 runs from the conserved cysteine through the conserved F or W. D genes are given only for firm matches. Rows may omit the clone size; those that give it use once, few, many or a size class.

cdr3_aa: CASIRGRENYGYTF
cdr3_nt: TGTGCCAGCATAAGGGGGCGAGAGAACTATGGCTACACCTTC
j_call: TRBJ1-2
v_call: TRBV6-6
clone_size: .
d_call: TRBD1

cdr3_aa: CASRLSGNNYGYTF
cdr3_nt: TGTGCCAGCAGACTCTCAGGGAATAACTATGGCTACACCTTC
j_call: TRBJ1-2
v_call: TRBV27
clone_size: .
d_call: .

cdr3_aa: CASSPGGNGANVLTF
cdr3_nt: TGTGCCAGCTCACCAGGGGGCAATGGGGCCAACGTCCTGACTTTC
j_call: TRBJ2-6
v_call: TRBV18
clone_size: .
d_call: .

cdr3_aa: CATTSGRGSYNEQFF
cdr3_nt: TGCGCCACTACTAGCGGGAGAGGGTCCTACAATGAGCAGTTCTTC
j_call: TRBJ2-1
v_call: TRBV4-1
clone_size: .
d_call: TRBD2

cdr3_aa: CASSVEPRGNYGYTF
cdr3_nt: TGTGCCAGCAGCGTAGAGCCCCGGGGAAACTATGGCTACACCTTC
j_call: TRBJ1-2
v_call: TRBV9
clone_size: few
d_call: .

cdr3_aa: CAWSVLAGPQETQYF
cdr3_nt: TGTGCCTGGAGTGTACTAGCGGGGCCCCAAGAGACCCAGTACTTC
j_call: TRBJ2-5
v_call: TRBV30
clone_size: .
d_call: TRBD2

cdr3_aa: CASSVGLSKNPLHF
cdr3_nt: TGTGCCAGCAGTGTCGGTTTATCCAAAAACCCCCTCCACTTT
j_call: TRBJ1-6
v_call: TRBV6-1
clone_size: .
d_call: .

cdr3_aa: CASSTTRDGNTIYF
cdr3_nt: TGTGCCAGCTCAACAACCAGGGATGGAAACACCATATATTTT
j_call: TRBJ1-3
v_call: TRBV18
clone_size: once
d_call: .

cdr3_aa: CASCNLGLAITAEQFF
cdr3_nt: TGCGCCAGCTGTAACCTGGGACTAGCCATAACAGCTGAGCAGTTCTTC
j_call: TRBJ2-1
v_call: TRBV5-1
clone_size: .
d_call: TRBD2

cdr3_aa: CASSYGVAADTQYF
cdr3_nt: TGTGCCAGCAGTTACGGGGTAGCGGCAGATACGCAGTATTTT
j_call: TRBJ2-3
v_call: TRBV6-5
clone_size: .
d_call: .

cdr3_aa: CASSLGLRGRENGEQFF
cdr3_nt: TGTGCCAGCAGCTTAGGTCTTCGTGGGCGGGAGAATGGTGAGCAGTTCTTC
j_call: TRBJ2-1
v_call: TRBV7-2
clone_size: .
d_call: TRBD2

cdr3_aa: CASSLGLAYEQYF
cdr3_nt: TGTGCCAGCAGCTTAGGCCTGGCTTACGAGCAGTACTTC
j_call: TRBJ2-7
v_call: TRBV13
clone_size: .
d_call: .

cdr3_aa: CASSLRGGNTIYF
cdr3_nt: TGCGCCAGCAGCCTCAGGGGAGGAAACACCATATATTTT
j_call: TRBJ1-3
v_call: TRBV5-1
clone_size: .
d_call: .

cdr3_aa: CASSGGGLAGGLETQYF
cdr3_nt: TGTGCCAGTAGTGGAGGGGGACTAGCGGGGGGTCTGGAGACCCAGTACTTC
j_call: TRBJ2-5
v_call: TRBV19
clone_size: .
d_call: TRBD2

cdr3_aa: CASSDTPSGGGPYEQYF
cdr3_nt: TGTGCCAGCAGTGATACCCCGAGCGGGGGGGGACCCTACGAGCAGTACTTC
j_call: TRBJ2-7
v_call: TRBV6-1
clone_size: .
d_call: TRBD2

cdr3_aa: CASSLGTSDTQYF
cdr3_nt: TGTGCCAGCAGTTTAGGGACATCAGATACGCAGTATTTT
j_call: TRBJ2-3
v_call: TRBV27
clone_size: .
d_call: .

cdr3_aa: CASSYGQGETDTQYF
cdr3_nt: TGTGCCAGCAGTTATGGACAGGGAGAAACAGATACGCAGTATTTT
j_call: TRBJ2-3
v_call: TRBV6-6
clone_size: .
d_call: TRBD1

cdr3_aa: CASSSRQGLGRGYTF
cdr3_nt: TGTGCCAGCAGCTCCCGACAGGGGCTGGGAAGGGGCTACACCTTC
j_call: TRBJ1-2
v_call: TRBV9
clone_size: .
d_call: TRBD1

cdr3_aa: CASSLEGQGGNTEAFF
cdr3_nt: TGCGCCAGCAGCTTGGAAGGGCAGGGGGGGAACACTGAAGCTTTCTTT
j_call: TRBJ1-1
v_call: TRBV5-1
clone_size: .
d_call: TRBD1

cdr3_aa: CASSLQGAYGYTF
cdr3_nt: TGTGCCAGCAGCTTACAGGGGGCCTATGGCTACACCTTC
j_call: TRBJ1-2
v_call: TRBV7-3
clone_size: once
d_call: TRBD1

cdr3_aa: CASSIGTSGGADTGELFF
cdr3_nt: TGTGCCAGTAGTATAGGTACTAGCGGGGGGGCCGACACCGGGGAGCTGTTTTTT
j_call: TRBJ2-2
v_call: TRBV19
clone_size: .
d_call: TRBD2

cdr3_aa: CASSLAGGPGSYNEQFF
cdr3_nt: TGTGCCAGCAGCTTAGCGGGAGGGCCGGGCTCCTACAATGAGCAGTTCTTC
j_call: TRBJ2-1
v_call: TRBV7-2
clone_size: few
d_call: TRBD2

cdr3_aa: CASSEGTSGAYEQYF
cdr3_nt: TGTGCCAGCAGTGAGGGGACTAGCGGTGCCTACGAGCAGTACTTC
j_call: TRBJ2-7
v_call: TRBV6-1
clone_size: .
d_call: TRBD2

cdr3_aa: CASSLGQGAPGPGKNIQYF
cdr3_nt: TGTGCCAGCAGCTTGGGACAGGGGGCGCCAGGGCCAGGCAAAAACATTCAGTACTTC
j_call: TRBJ2-4
v_call: TRBV7-9
clone_size: .
d_call: TRBD1

cdr3_aa: CASSVGGPLNTEAFF
cdr3_nt: TGTGCCAGCAGCGTAGGGGGGCCGTTGAACACTGAAGCTTTCTTT
j_call: TRBJ1-1
v_call: TRBV9
clone_size: .
d_call: .

cdr3_aa: CAWSKTGVSSGNTIYF
cdr3_nt: TGTGCCTGGAGCAAAACAGGGGTGTCATCTGGAAACACCATATATTTT
j_call: TRBJ1-3
v_call: TRBV30
clone_size: .
d_call: TRBD1

cdr3_aa: CASSPGTGFRQPQHF
cdr3_nt: TGTGCCAGCAGTCCCGGGACAGGGTTTCGGCAGCCCCAGCATTTT
j_call: TRBJ1-5
v_call: TRBV6-5
clone_size: .
d_call: TRBD1

cdr3_aa: CAISATARDNEQYF
cdr3_nt: TGTGCCATCAGTGCGACGGCTCGGGACAACGAGCAGTACTTC
j_call: TRBJ2-7
v_call: TRBV10-3
clone_size: .
d_call: .

cdr3_aa: CASSLSGDGYTF
cdr3_nt: TGTGCCAGCAGTTTGTCCGGGGATGGCTACACCTTC
j_call: TRBJ1-2
v_call: TRBV27
clone_size: few
d_call: .

cdr3_aa: CASSLRGQGQEKLFF
cdr3_nt: TGTGCCAGCAGCCTTAGGGGACAGGGCCAGGAAAAACTGTTTTTT
j_call: TRBJ1-4
v_call: TRBV11-2
clone_size: .
d_call: TRBD1

cdr3_aa: CASSQGEGGAEGYTF
cdr3_nt: TGCGCCAGCAGCCAAGGAGAAGGGGGCGCGGAGGGCTACACCTTC
j_call: TRBJ1-2
v_call: TRBV4-3
clone_size: .
d_call: TRBD1

cdr3_aa: CASSPSGTGAENTEAFF
cdr3_nt: TGTGCCAGCAGCCCGTCCGGGACAGGGGCCGAAAACACTGAAGCTTTCTTT
j_call: TRBJ1-1
v_call: TRBV7-8
clone_size: .
d_call: TRBD1

cdr3_aa: CASSLRRVGEAFF
cdr3_nt: TGTGCCAGCTCCCTCCGGCGGGTCGGTGAAGCTTTCTTT
j_call: TRBJ1-1
v_call: TRBV6-5
clone_size: few
d_call: .

cdr3_aa: CAWSVTSGDLAKNIQYF
cdr3_nt: TGTGCCTGGAGTGTCACTAGCGGGGATCTAGCCAAAAACATTCAGTACTTC
j_call: TRBJ2-4
v_call: TRBV30
clone_size: .
d_call: TRBD2

cdr3_aa: CASSQGQNYNEQFF
cdr3_nt: TGTGCCAGCAGCCAAGGGCAGAACTACAATGAGCAGTTCTTC
j_call: TRBJ2-1
v_call: TRBV14
clone_size: .
d_call: .

cdr3_aa: CASSSGTSGVYTQYF
cdr3_nt: TGTGCCAGCAGCTCAGGGACTAGCGGGGTTTATACGCAGTATTTT
j_call: TRBJ2-3
v_call: TRBV7-8
clone_size: once
d_call: TRBD2

cdr3_aa: CASSIRTGGVIAGELFF
cdr3_nt: TGTGCCAGCAGCATCCGGACAGGTGGGGTTATTGCCGGGGAGCTGTTTTTT
j_call: TRBJ2-2
v_call: TRBV9
clone_size: few
d_call: TRBD1

cdr3_aa: CASSFQSTGNTIYF
cdr3_nt: TGTGCCAGCAGCTTTCAAAGCACTGGAAACACCATATATTTT
j_call: TRBJ1-3
v_call: TRBV11-3
clone_size: few
d_call: .

cdr3_aa: CASSAGRSGGYGYTF
cdr3_nt: TGTGCCAGCAGTGCTGGCCGCTCCGGGGGCTATGGCTACACCTTC
j_call: TRBJ1-2
v_call: TRBV2
clone_size: .
d_call: .

cdr3_aa: CASSSRTSGGETQYF
cdr3_nt: TGTGCCAGCAGCTCGCGAACTAGCGGGGGAGAGACCCAGTACTTC
j_call: TRBJ2-5
v_call: TRBV11-2
clone_size: .
d_call: TRBD2

cdr3_aa: CASSPGQGGYGYTF
cdr3_nt: TGTGCCAGCAGCCCTGGACAGGGCGGCTATGGCTACACCTTC
j_call: TRBJ1-2
v_call: TRBV13
clone_size: .
d_call: TRBD1

cdr3_aa: CASLRTANTGELFF
cdr3_nt: TGTGCCAGCTTAAGGACAGCGAACACCGGGGAGCTGTTTTTT
j_call: TRBJ2-2
v_call: TRBV6-1
clone_size: few
d_call: .

cdr3_aa: CAISLNSGRTADTQYF
cdr3_nt: TGTGCCATCAGCCTGAATAGCGGGAGAACCGCAGATACGCAGTATTTT
j_call: TRBJ2-3
v_call: TRBV10-3
clone_size: .
d_call: TRBD2

cdr3_aa: CASSPPARGETQYF
cdr3_nt: TGCGCCAGCAGCCCCCCGGCTAGGGGAGAGACCCAGTACTTC
j_call: TRBJ2-5
v_call: TRBV4-1
clone_size: .
d_call: .

cdr3_aa: CASSLSWNSNSPLHF
cdr3_nt: TGCGCCAGCAGCTTGAGCTGGAACAGCAATTCACCCCTCCACTTT
j_call: TRBJ1-6
v_call: TRBV5-1
clone_size: once
d_call: .

cdr3_aa: CASSDTGNYGYTF
cdr3_nt: TGTGCCAGCAGTGACACGGGGAACTATGGCTACACCTTC
j_call: TRBJ1-2
v_call: TRBV2
clone_size: .
d_call: .

cdr3_aa: CASSRARDRGTGYTF
cdr3_nt: TGTGCCAGCAGTCGGGCCCGGGACAGGGGTACGGGCTACACCTTC
j_call: TRBJ1-2
v_call: TRBV6-5
clone_size: few
d_call: TRBD1

cdr3_aa: CASSSRQVLTDTQYF
cdr3_nt: TGTGCCAGCAGTTCCCGCCAGGTTCTCACAGATACGCAGTATTTT
j_call: TRBJ2-3
v_call: TRBV27
clone_size: once
d_call: .

cdr3_aa: CASSLGLPGGGTDTQYF
cdr3_nt: TGTGCCAGCAGCTTAGGACTCCCTGGGGGGGGCACAGATACGCAGTATTTT
j_call: TRBJ2-3
v_call: TRBV7-8
clone_size: .
d_call: TRBD2

cdr3_aa: CASIGGRGTEAFF
cdr3_nt: TGTGCCAGCATTGGCGGGAGGGGGACTGAAGCTTTCTTT
j_call: TRBJ1-1
v_call: TRBV7-9
clone_size: .
d_call: .

cdr3_aa: CASSQTQGWTDTQYF
cdr3_nt: TGTGCCAGCAGCCAAACACAGGGGTGGACAGATACGCAGTATTTT
j_call: TRBJ2-3
v_call: TRBV4-2
clone_size: .
d_call: TRBD1

cdr3_aa: CASSLGGGLNTEAFF
cdr3_nt: TGTGCCAGCAGTCTTGGAGGGGGCCTGAACACTGAAGCTTTCTTT
j_call: TRBJ1-1
v_call: TRBV27
clone_size: .
d_call: TRBD1

cdr3_aa: CASRMGGSYNEQFF
cdr3_nt: TGTGCCAGCAGGATGGGGGGGTCCTACAATGAGCAGTTCTTC
j_call: TRBJ2-1
v_call: TRBV27
clone_size: .
d_call: TRBD2

cdr3_aa: CASSLPSGGGYGYTF
cdr3_nt: TGTGCCAGCAGCTTGCCGTCAGGGGGAGGCTATGGCTACACCTTC
j_call: TRBJ1-2
v_call: TRBV5-6
clone_size: once
d_call: TRBD1

cdr3_aa: CASSLVQAFLNSPLHF
cdr3_nt: TGTGCCAGCAGCTTAGTGCAGGCCTTCCTAAATTCACCCCTCCACTTT
j_call: TRBJ1-6
v_call: TRBV7-6
clone_size: .
d_call: .